Each of the 30 T cell receptor beta chains below was sequenced from the same sample in a study of T-cell reconstitution after alpha-beta-depleted transplantation in children. A TCRbeta library incorporating unique molecular identifiers was prepared. TCRdb re-called the PCR reads with MiXCR, one entry per CDR3 protein. This sample has just over 950,000 distinct CDR3 sequences, with roughly 29% found just once. Sequencing was performed on PBMCs, mostly from graft donor cells, taken 360 days after TCRalphabeta/CD19-depleted stem cell transplant. The receptors shown here come from a boy under two years old who had a stem cell transplant for SCID, so the T cells may come from the graft donor.

This clonotype was observed a handful of times. V is TRBV6-2 or TRBV6-3 and J is TRBJ2-7, with no clear D. The V and J ends lost 2 bases and 6 bases respectively, with 14 bases between them. Per the germline V gene, CDR1 is MNHEY and CDR2 is SVGEGT. This CDR3 is 14 amino acids long. The CDR3 region has the DNA TGTGCCAGCAGTTACGGGCAGACCTCAAGCGAGCAGTACTTC. This translates into CASSYGQTSSEQYF.

The chain has TRBV5-1 and TRBJ2-3, with TRBD2 identical over 10 bases. The germline V gene encodes CDR1 SGHRS and CDR2 YFSETQ. V shed 4 bases and J 0 bases; nucleotides not matched to a gene: 17. The CDR3 runs 20 residues. The CDR3: CASSLRPPSGGFTSTDTQYF. DNA for the CDR3: TGCGCCAGCAGCCTGCGACCCCCTAGCGGGGGCTTCACTAGCACAGATACGCAGTATTTT.

The V gene is TRBV28, the J gene TRBJ2-7, with a possible D match to TRBD2 (5 bases). Germline V lookup: CDR1 MDHEN, CDR2 SYDVKM. This CDR3 contains 18 residues. Trimming shortened V by 8 bases and J by 3 bases, and 29 bases separated the two germline ends. The CDR3 is CASRNTAGGGLGYYEQYF. The CDR3 DNA reads TGTGCCAGCCGAAACACCGCCGGAGGTGGTTTGGGCTACTACGAGCAGTACTTC.

This chain connects TRBV20-1 to TRBJ2-1; D gene ambiguous. Germline loops: CDR1 DFQATT, CDR2 SNEGSKA (reference sequence). The CDR3 runs 15 residues. The V gene lost 3 bases and the J gene lost 7 bases, with 19 bases spanning the gap. The CDR3 sequence is CSASFTPFVWNEQFF. CDR3 nucleotide sequence: TGCAGTGCTAGCTTTACTCCCTTCGTTTGGAATGAGCAGTTCTTC.

This clonotype has more than one count but fewer than ten. The genes are TRBV7-2 and TRBJ2-7, with 13 nucleotides matching TRBD2. This CDR3 region has 15 residues. The V gene end was trimmed by 3 bases and the J gene end by 2 bases; junction bases not matched to a gene: 1. Looked up from germline, CDR1 is SGHTA and CDR2 is FQGNSA. The CDR3 DNA reads as TGTGCCAGCAGCTTCGGGACTAGCGGGACCTACGAGCAGTACTTC. Translated, it gives CASSFGTSGTYEQYF.

This rearrangement joins TRBV10-3 to TRBJ2-2; TRBD1 matches at 8 bases. This CDR3 contains 17 residues. J lost 4 bases, V lost 4 bases, and 11 bases had no gene match. CDR1 and CDR2 from the germline V gene are ENHRY and SYGVKD. The CDR3 DNA follows: TGTGCCATCAGTGGCTTGTGGGACAGGTATATCACCGGGGAGCTGTTTTTT. Protein: CAISGLWDRYITGELFF.

This clonotype showed up just a few times. The chain recombines TRBV5-5 with TRBJ1-1; possibly TRBD1 for D (5 bases). Per germline, CDR1 SGHKS and CDR2 YYEKEE (reference sequence). The germline V and J ends were trimmed by 4 bases and 8 bases, with 18 bases remaining between them. There are 14 residues in the CDR3. This CDR3 is CASSLTGTAREAFF. The CDR3 nucleotides read TGTGCCAGCAGCCTAACCGGGACGGCAAGAGAAGCTTTCTTT.

This clonotype appeared a few times. This chain links TRBV24-1 with TRBJ1-1; 7 nucleotides line up with TRBD1. CDR3 length equals 14 residues. The V and J ends lost 7 bases and 1 base, in that order; junction bases with no gene match: 5. CDR1 KGHDR and CDR2 SFDVKD come from the germline V gene. The CDR3 region is CATRLQGRNTEAFF. In DNA, the CDR3 is TGTGCCACCAGATTACAGGGGAGGAACACTGAAGCTTTCTTT.

This sequence joins TRBV12-3 or TRBV12-4 and TRBJ1-1; 8 nucleotides match TRBD1. The V and J ends lost 7 bases and 5 bases, in that order; junction bases with no gene match: 15. The CDR3 runs to 16 residues. The CDR3 reads CASTPNIGQGDTEAFF. The CDR3 nucleotides read TGTGCCAGCACCCCAAATATTGGACAGGGAGATACTGAAGCTTTCTTT.

There are a few counts of this clonotype. V gene TRBV7-9 combines with J gene TRBJ1-5, with a weak D call TRBD1 (5 bases). V dropped 4 bases and J dropped 1 base, with 17 bases sitting between them. The CDR3 sequence is 17 residues long. Looked up from germline, CDR1 is SEHNR and CDR2 is FQNEAQ (reference sequence). As DNA, the CDR3 is TGTGCCAGCAGCTCGTCCGGGACGGTGGCAAGCAATCAGCCCCAGCATTTT. This encodes CASSSSGTVASNQPQHF.

The chain couples TRBV12-3 or TRBV12-4 to TRBJ2-5; TRBD1 matches 10 bases. This CDR3 has 16 amino acids. The ends lost 6 bases at V and 2 bases at J; junction bases unmatched: 9. Written as DNA, the CDR3 is TGTGCCAGCAGGTCCGGGGGACAGGGGAATCAAGAGACCCAGTACTTC. Translation gives CASRSGGQGNQETQYF.

The chain employs TRBV12-3 or TRBV12-4 and TRBJ2-1, with D possibly being TRBD1 (6 bases). With 7 bases removed from V and 6 bases from J, the gap between germline ends came to 13 bases. The CDR3 is 13 residues long. The CDR3: CASTNTGFNEQFF. CDR3 sequence (DNA): TGTGCCAGCACGAATACAGGGTTCAATGAGCAGTTCTTC.

This chain connects TRBV27 to TRBJ2-1; 10 bases fit TRBD2. Germline trimming cut 0 bases from V and 6 bases from J; bases unmatched to any gene: 5. Germline V lookup: CDR1 MNHEY, CDR2 SMNVEV (reference sequence). The CDR3 is 16 residues long. The CDR3 region is CASSLSRASGGNEQFF. The DNA of the CDR3 is TGTGCCAGCAGTTTATCTAGGGCTAGCGGGGGCAATGAGCAGTTCTTC.

This clonotype was observed a few times. V is TRBV29-1 and J is TRBJ2-7, with 7 bases matching TRBD1. CDR3 length equals 13 residues. V lost 7 bases to trimming and J lost 3 bases; unmatched junction nucleotides: 9. Germline V gene sequence: CDR1 SQVTM, CDR2 ANQGSEA. CDR3 loop: CSAAGGSLYEQYF. Written as DNA, the CDR3 is TGCAGCGCAGCAGGGGGTTCCCTCTACGAGCAGTACTTC.

This clonotype was seen only a few times. The chain couples TRBV12-3 or TRBV12-4 to TRBJ2-3, with TRBD2 identical over 11 bases. Losses at the gene ends were 4 bases for V and 4 bases for J; bases not matched to a gene: 10. The CDR3 has 17 amino acids. The CDR3 loop is CASSSSGGPGVADTQYF. The CDR3 DNA follows: TGTGCCAGCAGTTCTAGCGGGGGGCCAGGAGTGGCAGATACGCAGTATTTT.

This clonotype was counted only a few times. The chain has TRBV27 and TRBJ1-5; D is perhaps TRBD1 (5 bases). Germline values: CDR1 MNHEY, CDR2 SMNVEV (reference sequence). The CDR3 spans 15 residues. The V end lost 0 bases, the J end lost 1 base, and 7 bases lay between the germline ends. The CDR3 spells CASSLSPGSNQPQHF. The CDR3 bases are TGTGCCAGCAGTTTATCTCCAGGGAGCAATCAGCCCCAGCATTTT.

The V and J genes are TRBV10-3 and TRBJ1-1; D unclear. Germline V CDR1 and CDR2: ENHRY, SYGVKD. Trimming stripped 6 bases from V and 2 bases from J, with 10 bases between. The CDR3 is made up of 13 amino acids. The CDR3 sequence is CAISKEGNTEAFF. In DNA, the CDR3 is TGTGCCATCAGCAAAGAAGGAAACACTGAAGCTTTCTTT.

As regards this clonotype: This may come from a read error, since a much larger clone is one base off. The chain joins TRBV12-3 or TRBV12-4 to TRBJ2-3, with D perhaps TRBD1 (7 bases). This CDR3 comprises 14 residues. CDR3 region: CASSSGGGTDTEYF. The CDR3 DNA sequence: TGTGCCAGCAGCTCAGGGGGAGGCACAGATACGGAGTATTTT.

This clonotype came up a few times. The chain carries TRBV7-6 and TRBJ2-1, with D perhaps TRBD2 (6 bases). The germline V and J ends were trimmed by 0 bases and 0 bases, with 18 bases remaining between them. The CDR3 is 19 amino acids. Germline lookup yields CDR1 SGHVS and CDR2 FNYEAQ. The CDR3 is CASSLASGVTFSSYNEQFF. In nucleotides, the CDR3 is TGTGCCAGCAGCTTAGCATCGGGAGTAACCTTCAGCTCCTACAATGAGCAGTTCTTC.

The gene calls are TRBV29-1 and TRBJ2-1; D possibly matches TRBD1 or TRBD2 (6 bases each). CDR1 SQVTM and CDR2 ANQGSEA come from the germline V gene. CDR3 length: 18 amino acids. V was cut by 6 bases and J by 4 bases, with 28 bases left in between. Here the CDR3 reads CSVGVDSSPGGIYNEQFF. For the CDR3, the DNA is TGCAGCGTGGGGGTGGACAGCTCCCCAGGAGGGATTTACAATGAGCAGTTCTTC.

This clonotype was seen more than once but under ten times. The V and J genes are TRBV9 and TRBJ2-1; TRBD1 matches at 8 bases. The CDR3 runs 15 residues. Per the germline V gene, CDR1 is SGDLS and CDR2 is YYNGEE. The V segment lost 1 base and the J segment 2 bases; nucleotides outside the gene matches: 2. The CDR3: CASSVSRGPYNEQFF. The CDR3 nucleotides are TGTGCCAGCAGCGTATCCAGGGGGCCCTACAATGAGCAGTTCTTC.

The CDR3 here is CASSASGGVIWTQYF. In DNA, the CDR3 is TGTGCCAGCAGTGCTAGCGGGGGTGTGATCTGGACCCAGTACTTC. The J gene is TRBJ2-5, the V gene TRBV28, with TRBD2 matching over 10 bases. The CDR3 runs 15 residues. Germline V lookup: CDR1 MDHEN, CDR2 SYDVKM. V lost 5 bases, J lost 7 bases, and 10 bases stayed unmatched.

The rearrangement joins TRBV21-1 to TRBJ2-7. TRBV21-1 is deemed a pseudogene. This CDR3 has 16 amino acids. CDR3: CASSIQPQRITYEQYF. The CDR3 nucleotides read TGTGCCAGCAGCATTCAACCCCAGAGGATCACCTACGAGCAGTACTTC.

This chain's CDR3 is CASRGYLRGSQETQYF. CDR3 DNA sequence: TGTGCCAGCAGGGGATACCTTAGAGGCAGCCAAGAGACCCAGTACTTC. The rearrangement joins TRBV27 to TRBJ2-5; D uncertain. There are 16 residues in the CDR3. In germline, CDR1 is MNHEY, CDR2 SMNVEV (reference sequence). The V end lost 6 bases, the J end lost 1 base, and 18 bases lay between the germline ends.

In its sample, this clonotype was seen a few times. This chain joins TRBV7-2 and TRBJ2-1; D unresolved. The CDR3 has 13 residues. In germline, CDR1 is SGHTA, CDR2 FQGNSA. Trimming took off 7 bases at V and 10 bases at J, with 17 bases between the two ends. The CDR3 bases are TGTGCCAGCAATGGTGGCACCCCCAGGGAGCAGTTCTTC. Encoded protein: CASNGGTPREQFF.

The J gene is TRBJ2-5, the V gene TRBV7-2; weak D call: TRBD1 (5 bases). V was pared by 1 base and J by 4 bases, with 10 bases between. Per the germline V gene, CDR1 is SGHTA and CDR2 is FQGNSA. The CDR3 is made up of 14 amino acids. In nucleotides, the CDR3 is TGTGCCAGCAGCTTAGGGGCTAGGGGAGAGACCCAGTACTTC. It translates to CASSLGARGETQYF. The full variable domain, with the rest looked up from reference TRBV7-2 and TRBJ2-5, is GAGVSQSPSNKVTEKGKDVELRCDPISGHTALYWYRQSLGQGLEFLIYFQGNSAPDKSGLPSDRFSAERTGGSVSTLTIQRTQQEDSAVYLCASSLGARGETQYFGPGTRLLVL.

The V gene is TRBV5-1, the J gene TRBJ2-3; 9 bases fit TRBD1. The CDR3 runs to 16 residues. V gave up 4 bases and J gave up 1 base; unmatched junction bases: 7. Germline V CDR1 and CDR2: SGHRS, YFSETQ. CDR3 bases: TGCGCCAGCAGCGGGGACAGGGTGTTCCGCACAGATACGCAGTATTTT. Its protein product is CASSGDRVFRTDTQYF.

The chain combines TRBV29-1 with TRBJ2-1; possible D gene TRBD1, 5 bases. The V gene's germline CDR1 is SQVTM and CDR2 ANQGSEA. Trimming stripped 3 bases from V and 0 bases from J, with 21 bases between. The length of the CDR3 is 18 residues. CDR3 bases: TGCAGCGTTGACGCAGGGCCCTCGTCCCACGTCTCCTACAATGAGCAGTTCTTC. It translates to CSVDAGPSSHVSYNEQFF.

The chain recombines TRBV12-3 or TRBV12-4 with TRBJ1-5; 7 bases fit TRBD1. This CDR3 is 16 amino acids long. The V gene end was trimmed by 3 bases and the J gene end by 1 base; junction bases not matched to a gene: 6. The CDR3 sequence: CASSFFRGQSNQPQHF. The CDR3 nucleotides are TGTGCCAGCAGTTTTTTCAGGGGACAGAGCAATCAGCCCCAGCATTTT.

In this sample, this clonotype turned up a few times. The gene calls are TRBV12-3 or TRBV12-4 and TRBJ2-5; TRBD2 aligns across 8 bases. V was pared by 4 bases and J by 5 bases, with 6 bases of the junction left unmatched. This CDR3 has 14 amino acids. The CDR3 sequence: CASSSGTRGETQYF. Here the CDR3 DNA reads TGTGCCAGCAGTTCCGGGACTAGGGGGGAGACCCAGTACTTC.